A selection of T cell receptor beta chains follows, all from one sample in a study of cytomegalovirus exposure and HLA in healthy donors. The method was immunoSEQ multiplex PCR; TCRdb's version includes in-frame clones alone and lacks a portion of them. This sample's clone table lists over 75,000 clones. The sequencing input was PBMCs. Receptors originate from a girl between 5 and 17 years old in good health and CMV-seropositive. Each CDR3 is given with its conserved first and last residue. A D gene is named only where the DNA matches it firmly.

v_call,d_call,j_call,cdr3_aa,cdr3_nt
TRBV11-3,.,TRBJ2-1,CASSLEGGNEQFF,TGTGCCAGCAGCTTAGAGGGGGGCAATGAGCAGTTCTTC
TRBV30,.,TRBJ1-2,CAWSRLSTVGYTF,TGTGCCTGGAGCCGACTTTCTACGGTAGGCTACACCTTC
TRBV29-1,.,TRBJ2-7,CSVGRDTYEQYF,TGCAGCGTTGGGAGGGATACCTACGAGCAGTACTTC
TRBV7-3,TRBD2,TRBJ2-2,CASGAGGPSGELFF,TGTGCCAGCGGAGCGGGGGGGCCTTCTGGGGAGCTGTTTTTT
TRBV6-5,TRBD2,TRBJ2-3,CASAASGTDTQYF,TGTGCCAGCGCAGCTAGCGGAACAGATACGCAGTATTTT
TRBV4-3,TRBD2,TRBJ2-2,CASSLGLPNTGELFF,TGCGCCAGCAGCCTGGGACTACCGAACACCGGGGAGCTGTTTTTT
TRBV29-1,.,TRBJ1-1,CSVEGRGTEAFF,TGCAGCGTTGAGGGGAGGGGCACTGAAGCTTTCTTT
TRBV27,TRBD2,TRBJ2-7,CATQHSGGTYEQYF,TGTGCCACACAGCACAGCGGGGGAACCTACGAGCAGTACTTC
TRBV28,.,TRBJ1-5,CASSLGRGGNQPQHF,TGTGCCAGCAGTTTAGGCAGGGGCGGCAATCAGCCCCAGCATTTT
TRBV2,.,TRBJ2-3,CASSEVMGSNTQYF,TGTGCCAGCAGTGAAGTTATGGGGAGTAATACGCAGTATTTT